The clone carrying this TCR beta chain was seen a handful of times. Its cognate antigen is unknown. The data were taken from a study of T-cell memory formation after mild COVID-19. Study summary: The two donors had largely donor-specific TCR clusters.

Constant-segment primers served in 5'RACE that generated TCR alpha and TCR beta cDNA libraries bearing sample barcodes and UMIs. TCRdb independently ran MiXCR on the 5' RACE reads; one entry per CDR3 protein. The top ten clones hold approximately 20% of a sample with 240,000 or so distinct CDR3 sequences, 7.5% to 10% of them seen once. Findings and caveats of the study: Day 15 to 85 contracting clones showed balanced CD4/CD8; day 15 to 37 expanders favored CD4+. Some clones that responded turned up in pre-infection memory, which suggests that cross-reactive memory joined in.

The length of the CDR3 is 16 residues. V lost 3 bases, J lost 0 bases, and 13 bases lay in between. The TCR comes from a man in his late teens or twenties who had mild COVID-19 (a few samples of this study predate the infection). Cell type and time point are not known. The sequenced material came from PBMCs or a T cell subset sorted from them (not recorded which). The chain recombines TRBV23-1 with TRBJ2-3, with a tentative D call TRBD2 (6 bases). TRBV23-1 is treated as an ORF (open reading frame) with a function not yet certain. CDR3 DNA: TGCGCCAGCAGTCAGCTGAGCGGGTCCAGCACAGATACGCAGTATTTT. It is translated as CASSQLSGSSTDTQYF.